A single sample gave rise to the 9 T cell receptor beta chains below, sequenced in a study of cytomegalovirus exposure and HLA in healthy donors. Only in-frame clones appear in the TCRdb table, and some are missing; sequencing was by immunoSEQ multiplex PCR. This table has approximately 170,000 clones, about 85% appearing once. Sequencing input: PBMCs. The receptors derive from a man aged 18 to 29 in good health and CMV-seropositive.

The rearrangement joins TRBV18 to TRBJ2-1; D perhaps matches TRBD2 (5 bases). Between the trimmed V and J ends, which lost 3 bases and 10 bases, there was a span of 10 bases. This CDR3 comprises 12 residues. The germline gives CDR1 KGHSH, CDR2 LQKENI. The CDR3 loop is CASSPSSLEQFF. In DNA, the CDR3 is TGTGCCAGCTCACCGTCTAGCCTGGAGCAGTTCTTC.

CDR3 nucleotides: TGTGCCAGCCGGGCCGGGACAGGTGGGGAAAAACTGTTTTTT. It yields the protein CASRAGTGGEKLFF. The rearrangement uses TRBV2 and TRBJ1-4; 8 bases match TRBD1. This CDR3 is built from 14 residues. Trimming took 8 bases from V and 8 from J; bases not matched to a gene: 10. Germline CDR1 SNHLY, CDR2 FYNNEI.

This clone was counted a single time. The rearrangement joins TRBV19 to TRBJ2-7, with TRBD2 matching over 15 bases. The trim removed 4 bases at V and 2 bases at J, leaving 0 bases unmatched. The germline gives CDR1 LNHDA, CDR2 SQIVND (reference sequence). This CDR3 contains 15 residues. The CDR3, as DNA: TGTGCCAGTAGTAGGACTAGCGGGAGGGCCTACGAGCAGTACTTC. Encoded protein: CASSRTSGRAYEQYF.

The chain uses TRBV28 and TRBJ1-1, with TRBD1 identical over 9 bases. Looked up from germline, CDR1 is MDHEN and CDR2 is SYDVKM. J was trimmed by 3 bases and V by 8 bases; bases with no gene match: 4. The CDR3 is 13 amino acids. CDR3 coding DNA: TGTGCCAGCCAAGGGACAGGGCACACTGAAGCTTTCTTT. The encoded protein is CASQGTGHTEAFF.

The chain has TRBV7-3 and TRBJ2-3; possibly TRBD2 for D (5 bases). Germline V gene data show CDR1 as SGHTA and CDR2 as FQGTGA. The CDR3 sequence is 14 residues long. The V and J ends lost 2 bases and 4 bases respectively, with 10 bases between them. Here the CDR3 DNA reads TGTGCCAGCAGCTTAGTGTCTAGCTCAGATACGCAGTATTTT. Residues: CASSLVSSSDTQYF. The full variable domain, its missing parts supplied by reference TRBV7-3 and TRBJ2-3, is GAGVSQTPSNKVTEKGKYVELRCDPISGHTALYWYRQSLGQGPEFLIYFQGTGAADDSGLPNDRFFAVRPEGSVSTLKIQRTERGDSAVYLCASSLVSSSDTQYFGPGTRLTVL.

The chain couples TRBV6-1 to TRBJ2-1, with TRBD2 matching 8 bases. Germline CDR1 is MNHNS and CDR2 is SASEGT. The CDR3 sequence is 13 residues long. V trimming: 6 bases; J trimming: 9 bases; junction bases outside the gene matches: 7. Here the CDR3 DNA reads TGTGCCAGCAGCGGGACTAGTTCTGGTGAGCAGTTCTTC. Translating it yields CASSGTSSGEQFF.

The chain recombines TRBV15 with TRBJ2-2; D remains unclear. Germline V gene lookup returns CDR1 LNHNV and CDR2 YYDKDF (reference sequence). The CDR3 loop spans 15 amino acids. Trimming shortened V by 0 bases and J by 5 bases, and 10 bases separated the two germline ends. This CDR3 reads CATSREWAETGELFF. CDR3 nucleotides: TGTGCCACCAGCAGAGAGTGGGCAGAAACCGGGGAGCTGTTTTTT.

The chain recombines TRBV5-6 with TRBJ2-7, with a tentative D call TRBD1 (6 bases). Trimming removed 4 bases at V and 2 bases at J, with 16 bases between. The CDR3 has 15 residues. Looked up from germline, CDR1 is SGHDT and CDR2 is YYEEEE. The CDR3 coding sequence is TGTGCCAGCAGCACCATTAAGACAGGCCCCTACGAGCAGTACTTC. Translating gives CASSTIKTGPYEQYF. The full variable domain, with the rest looked up from reference TRBV5-6 and TRBJ2-7, is DAGVTQSPTHLIKTRGQQVTLRCSPKSGHDTVSWYQQALGQGPQFIFQYYEEEERQRGNFPDRFSGHQFPNYSSELNVNALLLGDSALYLCASSTIKTGPYEQYFGPGTRLTVT.

The chain uses TRBV7-2 and TRBJ1-1; 8 nucleotides agree with TRBD1. Per the germline V gene, CDR1 is SGHTA and CDR2 is FQGNSA. The trim removed 6 bases at V and 1 base at J, leaving 7 bases unmatched. The CDR3 is 15 residues long. The CDR3 region has the DNA TGTGCCAGCAGATCGACAGGGGCGACGAACACTGAAGCTTTCTTT. It is translated as CASRSTGATNTEAFF. Full variable domain (missing parts from reference TRBV7-2 and TRBJ1-1): GAGVSQSPSNKVTEKGKDVELRCDPISGHTALYWYRQSLGQGLEFLIYFQGNSAPDKSGLPSDRFSAERTGGSVSTLTIQRTQQEDSAVYLCASRSTGATNTEAFFGQGTRLTVV.